The 15 T cell receptor beta chains below come from one sample, sequenced in a study of identical twins. TCRdb ran MiXCR on the 5' RACE reads and lists one entry per CDR3 protein. The table has around 650,000 distinct CDR3 sequences, 7.1% seen once. These sequences were also reported in another study, on yellow fever vaccine responses in identical twins.

Material for sequencing was PBMCs. The receptor set was obtained from a young woman in good health.

The rearrangement uses TRBV20-1 and TRBJ2-7; 8 nucleotides agree with TRBD2. J was trimmed by 3 bases and V by 6 bases; bases with no gene match: 4. Germline loops: CDR1 DFQATT, CDR2 SNEGSKA (reference sequence). This CDR3 is built from 12 residues. The CDR3 is CSALGTSYEQYF. CDR3 nucleotide sequence: TGCAGTGCCCTGGGGACTAGCTACGAGCAGTACTTC.

This clonotype was observed a few times. This chain links TRBV4-1 with TRBJ2-7; 8 bases align to TRBD1. V shed 1 base, J shed 2 bases, and the junction held 19 bases outside the gene matches. The CDR3 has 20 amino acids. Germline V gene sequence: CDR1 MGHRA, CDR2 YSYEKL. The CDR3, as DNA: TGCGCCAGCAGCCAAGGTCAAAGGACAGGGCGTAGGGACCCAACCTACGAGCAGTACTTC. Amino acids: CASSQGQRTGRRDPTYEQYF.

The chain couples TRBV12-3 or TRBV12-4 to TRBJ1-5, with no clear D. CDR3 length: 16 amino acids. The V gene lost 5 bases and the J gene lost 7 bases, with 21 bases spanning the gap. As DNA, the CDR3 is TGTGCCAGCAGTCCCCCCGGCTGGGTCTCACTCCAGCCCCAGCATTTT. Translating it yields CASSPPGWVSLQPQHF.

This clonotype has ten or more counts. The rearrangement joins TRBV28 to TRBJ2-1; 14 bases are shared with TRBD2. CDR3 length: 16 amino acids. With V trimmed by 2 bases and J by 9 bases, 6 bases remained unmatched. The germline CDR1 and CDR2 sequences are MDHEN and SYDVKM. CDR3 amino acids: CASSLAGTSGSGEQFF. The CDR3 DNA reads as TGTGCCAGCAGTTTAGCCGGGACTAGCGGGAGCGGTGAGCAGTTCTTC.

V and J are TRBV27 and TRBJ2-1, with 8 bases lining up with TRBD1. CDR1 is MNHEY, CDR2 SMNVEV, per germline (reference sequence). Trimming cost V 6 bases and J 12 bases; bases outside gene matches: 4. The CDR3 is 11 residues long. The CDR3 coding sequence is TGTGCCAGCAGCACCGGGACAGGGCAGTTCTTC. Protein sequence: CASSTGTGQFF.

This clonotype appeared a few times. Its ends do not fully match the called genes, so a read error is possible. The J gene is TRBJ2-7, the V gene TRBV20-1; 12 bases fit TRBD2. The CDR3 sequence is 14 residues long. The germline gives CDR1 DFQATT, CDR2 SNEGSKA (reference sequence). CDR3 DNA sequence: TGCAGTGCTAGAGAGGGACTAGCGGGCTACGTGCAGTACTTC. This encodes CSAREGLAGYVQYF.

V is TRBV5-1 and J is TRBJ2-2, with 8 bases matching TRBD2. This CDR3 contains 14 residues. Germline V lookup: CDR1 SGHRS, CDR2 YFSETQ. V was clipped by 6 bases and J by 1 base; unmatched bases: 2. This chain's CDR3 is CASTLAGNTGELFF. In nucleotides, the CDR3 is TGCGCCAGCACCCTAGCGGGGAACACCGGGGAGCTGTTTTTT.

This clonotype was observed at least ten times. V is TRBV4-1 and J is TRBJ2-6; TRBD1 agrees at 10 bases. CDR1 and CDR2 (germline): MGHRA, YSYEKL. The CDR3 extends over 18 amino acids. The J segment lost 0 bases and the V segment lost 4 bases, leaving 6 bases of the junction unmatched. CDR3: CASSLPDRGFSGANVLTF. CDR3 in DNA: TGCGCCAGCAGCCTACCGGACAGGGGGTTCTCTGGGGCCAACGTCCTGACTTTC.

This clonotype was seen ten or more times. V usage is TRBV29-1 and J usage is TRBJ2-7; D gene uncertain. The CDR3 extends over 10 amino acids. Trimming left V 3 bases short and J 4 bases short, with 4 bases between. CDR1 and CDR2 from the germline V gene are SQVTM and ANQGSEA. In nucleotides, the CDR3 is TGCAGCGTTGAGGGGTACGAGCAGTACGTC. Its translation: CSVEGYEQYV.

The chain recombines TRBV29-1 with TRBJ2-5, with 14 bases that match TRBD2. The V gene's germline CDR1 is SQVTM and CDR2 ANQGSEA. J was trimmed by 9 bases and V by 8 bases; bases with no gene match: 20. The CDR3 runs to 17 residues. In DNA, the CDR3 is TGCAGCCTTAAGTCCAGACTAGCGGGAGGGCCGGGGGTGGCCCAGTACTTC. Protein sequence: CSLKSRLAGGPGVAQYF.

This clonotype has just a few counts. The chain couples TRBV11-2 to TRBJ2-7; weak D call: TRBD2 (5 bases). Germline V gives CDR1 SGHAT, CDR2 FQNNGV. This CDR3 is 13 amino acids long. V was shortened by 0 bases and J by 4 bases, with 7 bases between the two germline ends. The CDR3 DNA follows: TGTGCCAGCAGCTTAGAGAGGGAGTACGAGCAGTACGTC. Translating it yields CASSLEREYEQYV.

V and J are TRBV28 and TRBJ2-7; tentatively, D is TRBD1 (6 bases). The germline V and J ends were trimmed by 7 bases and 2 bases, with 9 bases remaining between them. CDR1 MDHEN and CDR2 SYDVKM come from the germline V gene. This CDR3 comprises 12 residues. CDR3 protein: CASTGTPYEQYF. CDR3 sequence (DNA): TGTGCCAGCACCGGGACACCCTACGAGCAGTACTTC.

This sequence joins TRBV6-2 or TRBV6-3 and TRBJ1-1; D remains ambiguous. Between the trimmed V and J ends, which lost 1 base and 5 bases, there was a span of 14 bases. CDR3 length: 15 residues. The germline CDR1 and CDR2 sequences are MNHEY and SVGEGT. CDR3 sequence reads: CASSYFSLVGTEAFF. CDR3 nucleotide sequence: TGTGCCAGCAGTTACTTTTCTCTGGTTGGGACTGAAGCTTTCTTT.

In its sample, this clonotype was seen a few times. J is TRBJ2-1 and V is TRBV5-1; 9 bases line up with TRBD2. Germline-derived CDR1 and CDR2 are SGHRS and YFSETQ. The CDR3 contains 18 residues. Trimming removed 5 bases from V and 1 base from J; junction bases left unmatched: 13. The CDR3: CASRNGGGASPSYNEQFF. In DNA form, the CDR3 reads TGCGCCAGCAGAAATGGCGGGGGGGCTTCCCCTTCCTACAATGAGCAGTTCTTC.

The chain joins TRBV7-8 to TRBJ1-1; 9 positions agree with TRBD1. The germline V gene has CDR1 SGHVS and CDR2 FQNEAQ. The V gene end was trimmed by 4 bases and the J gene end by 3 bases; junction bases not matched to a gene: 9. The CDR3 runs 16 residues. In DNA form, the CDR3 reads TGTGCCAGCAGCTCCCGGGACAGGGTGATGGACACTGAAGCTTTCTTT. The encoded protein is CASSSRDRVMDTEAFF.